Presented here are 28 T cell receptor beta chains from one specimen sequenced in a study of identical twins. TCRdb processed the 5' RACE reads anew with MiXCR; each CDR3 protein has one entry. Altogether about 790,000 distinct CDR3 sequences are present, 15% to 20% being singletons, with the ten largest covering around 14%. The sample also formed part of further work on T cells expressing NK-cell markers.

Sequenced sample: PBMCs. The receptors come from a woman aged 18-29 years in good health.

Here the CDR3 reads CATIGGNTEAFF. CDR3 sequence (DNA): TGTGCCACCATTGGGGGGAACACTGAAGCTTTCTTT. V gene TRBV6-6 combines with J gene TRBJ1-1, with D perhaps matching TRBD1 (5 bases). The CDR3 contains 12 residues. Germline CDR1 reads MNHNY; CDR2 reads SVGAGI (reference sequence). Trimming removed 10 bases at V and 1 base at J, with 10 bases between.

The chain uses TRBV7-9 and TRBJ1-4; D is unclear. Trimming left V 4 bases short and J 12 bases short, with 12 bases between. Germline assignment: CDR1 SEHNR and CDR2 FQNEAQ (reference sequence). The CDR3 spans 12 residues. The DNA of the CDR3 is TGTGCCAGCAGCTCGGTCCAGCCCGAACTGTTTTTT. This sequence encodes CASSSVQPELFF.

This sequence joins TRBV20-1 and TRBJ2-3, with 8 bases identical to TRBD2. The CDR3 is 15 residues long. J was trimmed by 7 bases and V by 0 bases; bases with no gene match: 9. Germline CDR1 reads DFQATT; CDR2 reads SNEGSKA (reference sequence). CDR3 in DNA: TGCAGTGCTAGAGATGAGAGCGGGAGATCGCATACGCAGTATTTT. As protein: CSARDESGRSHTQYF.

The J gene is TRBJ1-3, the V gene TRBV20-1, with no clear D. Trimming stripped 1 base from V and 4 bases from J, with 11 bases between. Germline CDR1 is DFQATT and CDR2 is SNEGSKA (reference sequence). CDR3 length: 14 residues. The CDR3 sequence is CSARAPGLGNTIYF. CDR3 coding DNA: TGCAGTGCTAGAGCTCCGGGCCTCGGAAACACCATATATTTT.

This clonotype has a handful of counts. The chain carries TRBV5-1 and TRBJ2-3; 7 positions agree with TRBD2. This CDR3 has 16 residues. The germline V gene encodes CDR1 SGHRS and CDR2 YFSETQ. Trimming at V came to 1 base and at J to 1 base, leaving 6 bases not matched to a gene. The CDR3 coding sequence is TGCGCCAGCAGCTTGTGGTCCGCGGGGGGCACAGATACGCAGTATTTT. Translation gives CASSLWSAGGTDTQYF.

This clonotype was seen repeatedly, ten times or more. The chain carries TRBV12-3 or TRBV12-4 and TRBJ2-5; TRBD1 matches at 9 bases. Losses at the gene ends were 6 bases for V and 5 bases for J; bases not matched to a gene: 7. The CDR3 is 14 amino acids. CDR3 DNA sequence: TGTGCCAGCAGCTTGGGGACAGGGAGGGAGACCCAGTACTTC. Translating gives CASSLGTGRETQYF.

The sample holds many counts of this clonotype. The gene calls are TRBV7-2 and TRBJ2-5; tentatively, D is TRBD1 or TRBD2 (5 bases each). Germline V CDR1 and CDR2: SGHTA, FQGNSA. The CDR3 totals 13 residues. V was shortened by 5 bases and J by 2 bases, with 9 bases between the two germline ends. The CDR3 DNA sequence: TGTGCCAGCAGCCTGGGACCTCAAGAGACCCAGTACTTC. Translated, it gives CASSLGPQETQYF.

There are a few counts of this clonotype. V usage is TRBV12-3 or TRBV12-4 and J usage is TRBJ2-1; 8 bases are a match to TRBD2. The CDR3 length is 15 residues. The V and J ends lost 5 bases and 7 bases, in that order; junction bases with no gene match: 10. DNA for the CDR3: TGTGCCAGCAGTCCACAGGGACTAGTTGGTAATGAGCAGTTCTTC. Its protein is CASSPQGLVGNEQFF.

V is TRBV10-3 and J is TRBJ2-3; D is perhaps TRBD2 (6 bases). This CDR3 spans 14 amino acids. V was cut by 4 bases and J by 6 bases, with 14 bases left in between. Germline V gene lookup returns CDR1 ENHRY and CDR2 SYGVKD. CDR3 bases: TGTGCCATCAGTGTGGGGGGTAGCCCGGATACGCAGTATTTT. It specifies CAISVGGSPDTQYF.

This chain uses TRBV3-1 with TRBJ2-3, with D perhaps matching TRBD2 (5 bases). The CDR3 consists of 13 residues. V gave up 5 bases and J gave up 5 bases, with 11 bases separating them. Germline CDR1 is LGHDT and CDR2 is YNNKEL (reference sequence). The CDR3 is CASSSWEQDTQYF. CDR3 sequence (DNA): TGTGCCAGCAGCTCCTGGGAGCAAGATACGCAGTATTTT.

The J gene is TRBJ1-5, the V gene TRBV7-8, with D tentatively TRBD1 (5 bases). Trimming removed 1 base at V and 4 bases at J, with 17 bases between. The germline CDR1 and CDR2 sequences are SGHVS and FQNEAQ. The CDR3 length is 17 residues. Written as DNA, the CDR3 is TGTGCCAGCAGCTTAGGAGGTTACGGACAACTAAATCAGCCCCAGCATTTT. It translates to CASSLGGYGQLNQPQHF.

This clonotype was observed a handful of times. The gene calls are TRBV12-3 or TRBV12-4 and TRBJ2-3, with D hard to call. CDR3 length: 14 residues. Trimming stripped 7 bases from V and 2 bases from J, with 13 bases between. Here the CDR3 reads CASTSRSPTDTQYF. The CDR3 region has the DNA TGTGCCAGCACAAGTCGTTCCCCCACAGATACGCAGTATTTT.

This clonotype showed up just a few times. This chain links TRBV10-3 with TRBJ1-6, with a tentative D call TRBD1 (5 bases). Trimming shortened V by 0 bases and J by 5 bases, and 11 bases separated the two germline ends. Germline V lookup: CDR1 ENHRY, CDR2 SYGVKD. The CDR3 sequence is 16 residues long. CDR3 nucleotides: TGTGCCATCAGTGAGTCTGGGGCAGGGAATAATTCACCCCTCCACTTT. The encoded protein is CAISESGAGNNSPLHF.

This clonotype was seen a few times. The chain couples TRBV5-6 to TRBJ2-3, with 9 bases fitting TRBD2. The CDR3 runs 17 residues. Germline CDR1 SGHDT, CDR2 YYEEEE. Trimming took 0 bases from V and 6 from J; bases not matched to a gene: 11. The CDR3 nucleotides read TGTGCCAGCAGCTTGGGGTCTAGCGGGGCCCGAGGGGATACGCAGTATTTT. Amino acids: CASSLGSSGARGDTQYF.

This chain links TRBV12-3 or TRBV12-4 with TRBJ2-5; D unresolved. The V and J ends lost 6 bases and 6 bases respectively, with 14 bases between them. The CDR3 totals 13 residues. Here the CDR3 DNA reads TGTGCCAGCAGCCGGATACTGAGGAAGACCCAGTACTTC. Translating gives CASSRILRKTQYF.

The chain couples TRBV13 to TRBJ2-1; TRBD2 aligns across 7 bases. The junction had 6 bases not matched to a gene; V was cut back by 4 bases and J by 6 bases. Germline CDR1 is PRHDT and CDR2 is FYEKMQ (reference sequence). This CDR3 region has 14 residues. CDR3 sequence: CASSWGLLANEQFF. CDR3 coding DNA: TGTGCCAGCAGCTGGGGACTACTGGCCAATGAGCAGTTCTTC.

This clonotype was observed a few times. The rearrangement uses TRBV7-2 and TRBJ2-3, with a possible D match to TRBD2 (6 bases). Germline V gene lookup returns CDR1 SGHTA and CDR2 FQGNSA. Trimming left V 7 bases short and J 15 bases short, with 20 bases between. This CDR3 comprises 12 residues. CDR3 in amino acids: CASTKRDSAPYF. CDR3 nucleotide sequence: TGTGCCAGCACCAAACGGGACTCAGCGCCCTATTTT.

This clonotype has a count of ten or more. V and J are TRBV12-3 or TRBV12-4 and TRBJ1-5, with TRBD1 matching 7 bases. V trimming: 5 bases; J trimming: 6 bases; junction bases outside the gene matches: 7. There are 14 residues in the CDR3. CDR3 DNA sequence: TGTGCCAGCAGTCTCCGACAGGGCGGTCAGCCCCAGCATTTT. As protein: CASSLRQGGQPQHF.

This clonotype has a handful of counts. V usage is TRBV9 and J usage is TRBJ2-1; TRBD2 agrees at 10 bases. V was pared by 0 bases and J by 9 bases, with 9 bases of the junction left unmatched. Germline CDR1 SGDLS, CDR2 YYNGEE. CDR3 length: 16 amino acids. The DNA for the CDR3 is TGTGCCAGCAGCGTAGGGGGACTAGCGCAGTTTAGTGAGCAGTTCTTC. Translating it yields CASSVGGLAQFSEQFF. Drawing the rest from reference TRBV9 and TRBJ2-1, the complete variable domain is DSGVTQTPKHLITATGQRVTLRCSPRSGDLSVYWYQQSLDQGLQFLIQYYNGEERAKGNILERFSAQQFPDLHSELNLSSLELGDSALYFCASSVGGLAQFSEQFFGPGTRLTVL.

This clonotype was seen at least ten times. This sequence joins TRBV20-1 and TRBJ2-5, with TRBD2 matching 8 bases. J gave up 1 base and V 6 bases, and 4 bases lay outside the gene matches. Germline V CDR1 and CDR2: DFQATT, SNEGSKA (reference sequence). This CDR3 has 13 residues. The CDR3 DNA follows: TGCAGTGCCGGGACTAGTGGCCAAGAGACCCAGTACTTC. Its translation is CSAGTSGQETQYF.

This clonotype was detected only a few times. The chain is built from TRBV25-1 and TRBJ2-2, with D uncertain. Trimming left V 4 bases short and J 6 bases short, with 3 bases between. Germline lookup yields CDR1 MGHDK and CDR2 SYGVNS. This CDR3 has 11 amino acids. CDR3 region: CASSAAGELFF. CDR3 nucleotide sequence: TGTGCCAGCAGTGCAGCCGGGGAGCTGTTTTTT.

The CDR3 nucleotides are TGTGCCAGCAGTTACATCCAGGGCGGATCCTACGAGCAGTACTTC. This translates into CASSYIQGGSYEQYF. This chain links TRBV12-3 or TRBV12-4 with TRBJ2-7; TRBD1 is a possible D gene (5 bases). Trimming removed 4 bases at V and 1 base at J, with 14 bases between. The CDR3 spans 15 residues.

The genes are TRBV3-1 and TRBJ2-7; weak D call: TRBD1 (6 bases). Trimming took off 5 bases at V and 3 bases at J, with 14 bases between the two ends. Germline V gene data show CDR1 as LGHDT and CDR2 as YNNKEL (reference sequence). This CDR3 spans 14 amino acids. The CDR3 loop is CASSINTGIYEQYF. The CDR3 bases are TGTGCCAGCAGCATTAACACAGGGATCTACGAGCAGTACTTC.

The chain joins TRBV29-1 to TRBJ2-3; D could derive from TRBD1 or TRBD2 (6 bases each). This CDR3 spans 15 amino acids. V lost 4 bases to trimming and J lost 5 bases, with 19 bases between them. Germline loops: CDR1 SQVTM, CDR2 ANQGSEA. Here the CDR3 DNA reads TGCAGCGTTGGGGGGGCCCGGATGGTCGTAGATACGCAGTATTTT. Its translation: CSVGGARMVVDTQYF.

The rearrangement uses TRBV12-3 or TRBV12-4 and TRBJ1-6; D gene ambiguous. There are 12 residues in the CDR3. Trimming stripped 5 bases from V and 10 bases from J, with 9 bases between. CDR3: CASSLSRSPLHF. The CDR3 DNA follows: TGTGCCAGCAGTCTATCGCGCTCACCCCTCCACTTT.

Many counts were recorded for this clonotype. This chain connects TRBV6-2 or TRBV6-3 to TRBJ2-2; either TRBD1 or TRBD2 may supply D (5 bases each). The V and J ends lost 7 bases and 6 bases respectively, with 15 bases between them. Germline loops: CDR1 MNHEY, CDR2 SVGEGT. This CDR3 is built from 14 residues. This chain's CDR3 is CASTAMRDAGELFF. The CDR3 coding sequence is TGTGCCAGCACAGCGATGAGGGACGCCGGGGAGCTGTTTTTT.

A few counts support this clonotype. The V call is TRBV12-3 or TRBV12-4, the J call TRBJ2-7; 11 bases map to TRBD2. CDR3 length: 14 residues. With 6 bases clipped from V and 6 bases from J, the junction kept 7 bases outside the gene matches. The CDR3: CASRMTSGTPEQYF. In DNA form, the CDR3 reads TGTGCCAGCAGAATGACTAGCGGGACCCCCGAGCAGTACTTC.

CDR3 region: CASEHAGTGVFYEQYF. The CDR3 nucleotides read TGTGCCAGCGAACACGCCGGGACAGGGGTATTCTACGAGCAGTACTTC. The chain is built from TRBV7-9 and TRBJ2-7; 10 positions agree with TRBD1. CDR1 and CDR2 (germline): SEHNR, FQNEAQ (reference sequence). After removal of 8 bases from V and 3 bases from J, the junction contained 13 bases not matched to a gene. The CDR3 is made up of 16 amino acids.